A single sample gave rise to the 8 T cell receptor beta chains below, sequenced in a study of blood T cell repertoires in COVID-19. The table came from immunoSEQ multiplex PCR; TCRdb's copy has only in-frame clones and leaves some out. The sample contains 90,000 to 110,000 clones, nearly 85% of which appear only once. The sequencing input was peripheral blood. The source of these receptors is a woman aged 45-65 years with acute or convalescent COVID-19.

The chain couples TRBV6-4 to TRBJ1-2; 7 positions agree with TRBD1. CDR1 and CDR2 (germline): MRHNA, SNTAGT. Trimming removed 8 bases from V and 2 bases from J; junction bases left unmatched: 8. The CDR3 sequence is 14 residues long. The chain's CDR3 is CASSPDRSNYGYTF. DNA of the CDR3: TGTGCCAGCTCGCCGGACAGGTCCAACTATGGCTACACCTTC.

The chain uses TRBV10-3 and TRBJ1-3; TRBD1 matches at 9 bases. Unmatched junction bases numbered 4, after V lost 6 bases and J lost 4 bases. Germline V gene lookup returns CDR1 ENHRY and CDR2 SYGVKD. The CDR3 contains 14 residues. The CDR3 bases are TGTGCCATCAGGGGACAGGGTTCAGGAAACACCATATATTTT. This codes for CAIRGQGSGNTIYF.

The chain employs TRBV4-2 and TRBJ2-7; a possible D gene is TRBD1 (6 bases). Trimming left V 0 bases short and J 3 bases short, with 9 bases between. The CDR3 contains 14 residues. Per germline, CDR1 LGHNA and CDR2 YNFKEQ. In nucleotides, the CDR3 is TGTGCCAGCAGCCAAGATCACAGGGTCTACGAGCAGTACTTC. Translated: CASSQDHRVYEQYF.

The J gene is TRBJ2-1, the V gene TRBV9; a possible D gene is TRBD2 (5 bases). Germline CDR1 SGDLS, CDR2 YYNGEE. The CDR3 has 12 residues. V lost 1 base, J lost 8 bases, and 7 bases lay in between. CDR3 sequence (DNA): TGTGCCAGCAGCGTACTAGCTTATGAGCAGTTCTTC. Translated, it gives CASSVLAYEQFF.

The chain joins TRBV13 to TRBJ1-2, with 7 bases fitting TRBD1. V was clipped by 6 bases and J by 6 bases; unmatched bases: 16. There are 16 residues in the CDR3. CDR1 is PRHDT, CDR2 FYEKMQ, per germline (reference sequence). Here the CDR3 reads CASSFSGTDVGNGYTF. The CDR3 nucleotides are TGTGCCAGCAGTTTTTCCGGGACAGATGTTGGTAATGGCTACACCTTC.

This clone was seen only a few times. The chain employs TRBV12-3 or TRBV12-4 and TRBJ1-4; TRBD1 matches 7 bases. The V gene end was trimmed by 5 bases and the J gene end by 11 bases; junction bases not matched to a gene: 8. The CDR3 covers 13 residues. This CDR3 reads CASSPIQQGKLFF. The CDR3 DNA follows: TGTGCCAGCAGTCCCATTCAACAGGGGAAACTGTTTTTT.

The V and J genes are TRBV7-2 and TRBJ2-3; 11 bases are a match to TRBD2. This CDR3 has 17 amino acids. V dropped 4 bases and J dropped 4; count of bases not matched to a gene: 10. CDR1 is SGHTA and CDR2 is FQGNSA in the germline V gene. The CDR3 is CASSSRLAGSYSDTQYF. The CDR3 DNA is TGTGCCAGCAGCTCCAGACTAGCGGGGAGTTATTCAGATACGCAGTATTTT.

CDR3 residues: CATSGQGERGYTF. The CDR3 nucleotides are TGTGCCACCTCCGGACAGGGGGAGAGAGGCTACACCTTC. The genes are TRBV6-5 and TRBJ1-2; 10 bases map to TRBD1. The CDR3 is made up of 13 amino acids. After removal of 10 bases from V and 8 bases from J, the junction contained 10 bases not matched to a gene. Germline lookup yields CDR1 MNHEY and CDR2 SVGAGI.